One and the same sample provided the 27 T cell receptor beta chains below, sequenced in a study of regulatory T cells in long-lasting Graves disease. The time point is: newly diagnosed GD, antithyroid drugs for less than 3 months. PBMCs provided the RNA from which the TCR library was made. Construction of the TCR beta libraries employed iRepertoire HTBI primers in conjunction with Arm-PCR of CDR3 regions. TCRdb ran MiXCR on the multiplex PCR reads and lists one entry per CDR3 protein. This repertoire shows around 400,000 distinct CDR3 sequences, roughly 12% found once; its top ten account for approximately 17%. These data also featured in a second study, about T cells in Graves' hyperthyroidism and ophthalmopathy.

The sequences come from peripheral blood mononuclear cells (PBMCs), collected at new diagnosis, from a patient treated with antithyroid drugs. The origin of the receptors is a woman between 18 and 29 years old with Graves disease.

There are a few counts of this clonotype. The V call is TRBV27, the J call TRBJ2-3; possible D gene TRBD2, 5 bases. Germline V gene lookup returns CDR1 MNHEY and CDR2 SMNVEV (reference sequence). The V end was cut by 0 bases, the J end by 1 base, with 14 bases between. The CDR3 is made up of 17 amino acids. The CDR3 reads CASSLSRVRGGTDTQYF. Written as DNA, the CDR3 is TGTGCCAGCAGTTTATCTCGGGTACGGGGAGGCACAGATACGCAGTATTTT.

In this sample, this clonotype turned up many times. The CDR3 DNA reads TGTGCCAGCAGTGAACGGGTTCGCACTGAAGCTTTCTTT. As protein: CASSERVRTEAFF. The rearrangement uses TRBV9 and TRBJ1-1; D remains ambiguous. V was cut by 5 bases and J by 4 bases, with 12 bases left in between. The CDR3 extends over 13 amino acids. Germline CDR1 is SGDLS and CDR2 is YYNGEE.

This clonotype was seen only a few times. The chain links TRBV4-3 to TRBJ2-7; D gene unclear. Trimming stripped 1 base from V and 3 bases from J, with 7 bases between. Germline values: CDR1 LGHNA, CDR2 YSLEER. This CDR3 has 13 amino acids. CDR3 coding DNA: TGCGCCAGCAGCCAAGGTTTGGGCTACGAGCAGTACGTC. Protein product: CASSQGLGYEQYV.

V and J are TRBV4-1 and TRBJ2-7; D may be TRBD2 (6 bases). The V and J ends lost 0 bases and 0 bases respectively, with 9 bases between them. Germline V CDR1 and CDR2: MGHRA, YSYEKL. The CDR3 runs 15 residues. CDR3 sequence: CASSQDRGFSYEQYV. The CDR3 region has the DNA TGCGCCAGCAGCCAAGATCGGGGGTTCTCCTACGAGCAGTACGTC.

With respect to this clonotype: A read error may explain this, as a much larger clone is one base away. The CDR3 sequence is CRSQGDYGYTF. DNA of the CDR3: TGCAGGTCACAGGGGGACTATGGCTACACCTTC. The chain employs TRBV20-1 and TRBJ1-2; TRBD1 aligns across 8 bases. Germline V lookup: CDR1 DFQATT, CDR2 SNEGSKA (reference sequence). The CDR3 consists of 11 residues.

J is TRBJ2-2 and V is TRBV7-6; D possibly corresponds to TRBD1 (5 bases). Germline V gives CDR1 SGHVS, CDR2 FNYEAQ. Trimming cost V 2 bases and J 0 bases, with 10 bases left between them. The CDR3 length is 16 residues. Here the CDR3 DNA reads TGTGCCAGCAGCTTAACCAGGGCTTCGAACACCGGGGAGCTGTTTTTT. It is translated as CASSLTRASNTGELFF.

This clonotype was counted many times. The V call is TRBV27, the J call TRBJ2-7; D gene ambiguous. Per germline, CDR1 MNHEY and CDR2 SMNVEV (reference sequence). V gave up 3 bases and J gave up 4 bases, with 16 bases separating them. The CDR3 has 15 amino acids. The CDR3 DNA follows: TGTGCCAGCAGTTTTACGGCCTCCTCCTTTTACGAGCAGTACTTC. Translation gives CASSFTASSFYEQYF.

This clonotype appeared many times. The J gene is TRBJ1-2, the V gene TRBV10-3, with a possible D match to TRBD1 (5 bases). This CDR3 is 15 amino acids long. Germline V CDR1 and CDR2: ENHRY, SYGVKD. V was cut by 0 bases and J by 3 bases, with 11 bases left in between. This chain's CDR3 is CAISESIRGYYGYTF. For the CDR3, the DNA is TGTGCCATCAGTGAGTCGATTAGGGGCTACTATGGCTACACCTTC.

This clonotype was observed many times. The chain employs TRBV12-3 or TRBV12-4 and TRBJ1-6; D may be TRBD1 (6 bases). V lost 6 bases and J 4 bases, leaving 16 bases between the germline ends. The CDR3 length is 16 residues. CDR3: CASRTGQPSYNSPLHF. Here the CDR3 DNA reads TGTGCCAGCAGAACCGGACAGCCGTCATATAATTCACCCCTCCACTTT.

This clonotype was picked up many times. The chain links TRBV12-5 to TRBJ2-1; 12 nucleotides agree with TRBD1. The CDR3 runs 15 residues. Germline loops: CDR1 LGHNT, CDR2 FRNRAP. With V trimmed by 7 bases and J by 6 bases, 7 bases remained unmatched. The CDR3 protein is CASDDRDRGLNEQFF. DNA for the CDR3: TGTGCTAGTGATGACCGGGACAGGGGGCTCAATGAGCAGTTCTTC.

V and J are TRBV19 and TRBJ2-7; no firm D call. Germline V lookup: CDR1 LNHDA, CDR2 SQIVND (reference sequence). V lost 6 bases and J 3 bases, leaving 12 bases between the germline ends. The CDR3 is 13 residues long. This CDR3 is CASSKGLLYEQYF. CDR3 in DNA: TGTGCCAGTAGCAAAGGCCTACTCTACGAGCAGTACTTC.

This clonotype came up many times. The CDR3 reads CASSLAAGRDIQYF. In DNA form, the CDR3 reads TGTGCCAGCAGCTTAGCGGCGGGGAGGGACATTCAGTACTTC. The gene calls are TRBV13 and TRBJ2-4, with TRBD2 identical over 7 bases. With 1 base clipped from V and 8 bases from J, the junction kept 5 bases outside the gene matches. The CDR3 has 14 amino acids. The germline CDR1 and CDR2 sequences are PRHDT and FYEKMQ (reference sequence).

This clonotype was observed many times. V gene TRBV7-9 combines with J gene TRBJ1-2, with TRBD1 matching 9 bases. Germline values: CDR1 SEHNR, CDR2 FQNEAQ (reference sequence). This CDR3 is built from 15 residues. The V and J ends lost 6 bases and 4 bases, in that order; junction bases with no gene match: 9. The chain's CDR3 is CASSPAPGQGYGYTF. CDR3 DNA: TGTGCCAGCAGTCCAGCACCGGGACAGGGCTATGGCTACACCTTC. Based on the CDR3 plus reference TRBV7-9 and TRBJ1-2, the full variable domain is DTGVSQNPRHKITKRGQNVTFRCDPISEHNRLYWYRQTLGQGPEFLTYFQNEAQLEKSRLLSDRFSAERPKGSFSTLEIQRTEQGDSAMYLCASSPAPGQGYGYTFGSGTRLTVV.

In this sample, this clonotype turned up many times. The V gene is TRBV28, the J gene TRBJ2-3; the D is unclear. This CDR3 spans 15 amino acids. Germline V lookup: CDR1 MDHEN, CDR2 SYDVKM. Deletions cut 2 bases from V and 4 bases from J, with 13 bases between. This CDR3 is CASSLKAFFPDTQYF. The CDR3 nucleotides are TGTGCCAGCAGTTTAAAGGCGTTCTTCCCAGATACGCAGTATTTT. Complete variable domain (other parts from reference TRBV28 and TRBJ2-3): DVKVTQSSRYLVKRTGEKVFLECVQDMDHENMFWYRQDPGLGLRLIYFSYDVKMKEKGDIPEGYSVSREKKERFSLILESASTNQTSMYLCASSLKAFFPDTQYFGPGTRLTVL.

The table lists this clonotype with many counts. The chain couples TRBV7-2 to TRBJ2-3, with TRBD2 matching 8 bases. The CDR3 is 15 amino acids. CDR1 is SGHTA and CDR2 is FQGNSA in the germline V gene. Germline trimming cut 5 bases from V and 5 bases from J; bases unmatched to any gene: 9. The CDR3 coding sequence is TGTGCCAGCAGCCTACTTGGACTAGCTGTAGATACGCAGTATTTT. Translated: CASSLLGLAVDTQYF.

This clonotype was observed at least ten times. The V call is TRBV5-5, the J call TRBJ1-1; D unclear. With 2 bases removed from V and 7 bases from J, the gap between germline ends came to 15 bases. CDR1 is SGHKS, CDR2 YYEKEE, per germline (reference sequence). The CDR3 totals 14 residues. CDR3 sequence reads: CASSFMFGGYEAFF. In DNA, the CDR3 is TGTGCCAGCAGCTTCATGTTCGGAGGATATGAAGCTTTCTTT.

This chain connects TRBV4-3 to TRBJ2-1; no firm D call. The germline gives CDR1 LGHNA, CDR2 YSLEER. The V gene lost 1 base and the J gene lost 3 bases, with 4 bases spanning the gap. The CDR3 is made up of 13 amino acids. CDR3 DNA sequence: TGCGCCAGCAGCCAAGTGGTCTACAATGAGCAGTTCTTC. It encodes CASSQVVYNEQFF.

This clonotype has a count of ten or more. V gene TRBV28 combines with J gene TRBJ2-5; TRBD1 matches at 7 bases. CDR1 is MDHEN, CDR2 SYDVKM, per germline. V shed 3 bases and J 9 bases; nucleotides not matched to a gene: 1. The CDR3 is 11 amino acids. Here the CDR3 reads CASSFQGAQYF. CDR3 in DNA: TGTGCCAGCAGTTTCCAGGGGGCCCAGTACTTC.

Ten or more counts support this clonotype. This chain links TRBV3-1 with TRBJ2-1; 7 bases agree with TRBD2. The CDR3 spans 14 residues. CDR1 is LGHDT and CDR2 is YNNKEL in the germline V gene (reference sequence). Germline trimming cut 4 bases from V and 12 bases from J; bases unmatched to any gene: 12. The CDR3 here is CASSPPGPWGGQFF. The CDR3 DNA is TGTGCCAGCAGCCCGCCGGGCCCATGGGGGGGGCAGTTCTTC.

The rearrangement links TRBV28 to TRBJ2-2; D is uncertain. The CDR3 loop spans 12 amino acids. The germline gives CDR1 MDHEN, CDR2 SYDVKM. V gave up 6 bases and J gave up 7 bases, with 9 bases separating them. The CDR3 sequence is CASSSWVGELFF. CDR3 DNA sequence: TGTGCCAGCAGCTCTTGGGTCGGGGAGCTGTTTTTT.

This clonotype was observed many times. V gene TRBV5-1 combines with J gene TRBJ2-7; D is unresolved. V dropped 0 bases and J dropped 2 bases, with 9 bases sitting between them. Germline V lookup: CDR1 SGHRS, CDR2 YFSETQ. The length of the CDR3 is 14 residues. This CDR3 is CASSLAAIAYEQYF. For the CDR3, the DNA is TGCGCCAGCAGCTTGGCGGCGATCGCCTACGAGCAGTACTTC.

This clonotype was observed at least ten times. V and J are TRBV12-3 or TRBV12-4 and TRBJ1-1; D perhaps matches TRBD1 (5 bases). The CDR3 is made up of 16 amino acids. The V end lost 5 bases, the J end lost 4 bases, and 20 bases lay between the germline ends. This CDR3 reads CASSLSGGAALTEAFF. CDR3 nucleotide sequence: TGTGCCAGCAGTCTCTCTGGAGGGGCGGCACTCACTGAAGCTTTCTTT.

At least ten counts were recorded for this clonotype. The CDR3 region is CSASLLAGNYEQYF. As DNA, the CDR3 is TGCAGTGCTAGCCTCCTAGCGGGGAACTACGAGCAGTACTTC. V usage is TRBV20-1 and J usage is TRBJ2-7; 9 bases are a match to TRBD2. The CDR3 spans 14 residues. Germline V gene lookup returns CDR1 DFQATT and CDR2 SNEGSKA (reference sequence). V lost 3 bases to trimming and J lost 3 bases; unmatched junction nucleotides: 6.

In this sample, this clonotype turned up many times. The rearrangement uses TRBV19 and TRBJ2-1; D may match TRBD1 or TRBD2 (5 bases each). Germline CDR1 LNHDA, CDR2 SQIVND (reference sequence). Trimming cost V 2 bases and J 9 bases, with 11 bases left between them. The CDR3 contains 13 residues. CDR3 DNA sequence: TGTGCCAGTAGTATATCCCTCGGGGCTGAGCAGTTCTTC. It is translated as CASSISLGAEQFF.

The chain couples TRBV6-2 or TRBV6-3 to TRBJ1-1, with 10 bases matching TRBD1. With 2 bases clipped from V and 4 bases from J, the junction kept 4 bases outside the gene matches. From germline, CDR1 is MNHEY and CDR2 SVGEGT. The CDR3 spans 15 residues. The CDR3 DNA sequence: TGTGCCAGCAGTTACGACAGGGGGCGCGGCACTGAAGCTTTCTTT. The encoded protein is CASSYDRGRGTEAFF.

Only a few counts were recorded for this clonotype. This chain joins TRBV7-3 and TRBJ2-2, with D possibly matching TRBD2 (6 bases). This CDR3 has 15 residues. The germline V gene has CDR1 SGHTA and CDR2 FQGTGA. Trimming left V 2 bases short and J 7 bases short, with 14 bases between. The CDR3 here is CASSLVGGTNGELFF. For the CDR3, the DNA is TGTGCCAGCAGCTTAGTTGGCGGGACGAACGGGGAGCTGTTTTTT.

The rearrangement uses TRBV20-1 and TRBJ2-4; D may be TRBD2 (5 bases). This CDR3 region has 11 residues. V lost 6 bases to trimming and J lost 7 bases, with 10 bases between them. Germline V CDR1 and CDR2: DFQATT, SNEGSKA (reference sequence). CDR3 in DNA: TGCAGTGCCGGGATGGGGAACATTCAGTACTTC. Its translation: CSAGMGNIQYF.